The clone carrying this TCR beta chain was recorded at least ten times. Its target is unknown. TCRdb re-called the RT-PCR reads through MiXCR, storing one row per CDR3 protein. The data show 550,000 to 800,000 distinct CDR3 sequences, about a sixth seen once. The data originate from a study of response to subunit inactivated influenza vaccine. Looked up from germline, CDR1 is DFQATT and CDR2 is SNEGSKA (reference sequence). The V segment lost 4 bases and the J segment 6 bases; nucleotides outside the gene matches: 3. The CDR3 loop spans 13 amino acids. Regarding the study as a whole: It was the authors' suggestion that each seasonal influenza vaccination recruits few new T cells.

V and J are TRBV20-1 and TRBJ2-3, with 11 nucleotides matching TRBD2. The input for sequencing was PBMCs from blood, taken approximately 12 days after vaccination. The sequence was obtained from a man in his forties or fifties who received an inactivated influenza vaccine. The CDR3 DNA reads TGCAGTGCTATAGCGGGAGGGTTGGATACGCAGTATTTT. It translates to CSAIAGGLDTQYF.